This paragraph covers one TCR beta chain sequence. Its antigen is as yet unknown. Healthy Caucasian individuals from Russia aged roughly 6 to 100 served as donors. Sample-barcoded 5' priming and a J-beta primer mix drove a second PCR of about 6 to 12 cycles. Through a template-switch adaptor with 12 random nucleotides, each cDNA molecule received a tag. Each CDR3 protein is one row after TCRdb ran MiXCR on the 5' RACE reads. The sample consists of over 1.5 million distinct CDR3 sequences, about 50% of them appearing once. The sample comes from a study of blood T cells in healthy people across ages. Study-wide results and caveats: Total diversity from one million sequenced T cells was likely underestimated. Observed TCR beta diversity showed a strong correlation with the percentage of naive T cells as measured by flow cytometry.

This CDR3 region has 16 residues. V was trimmed by 7 bases and J by 0 bases, leaving 16 bases between them. Germline V gene sequence: CDR1 DFQATT, CDR2 SNEGSKA (reference sequence). Input material: blood. The TCR sequence derives from a woman aged 40 to 50 in good health. The chain is built from TRBV20-1 and TRBJ1-6; D is ambiguous. The CDR3 nucleotides are TGCAGTGGAAAAGACGGGCAGAGCTCCTATAATTCACCCCTCCACTTT. It yields the protein CSGKDGQSSYNSPLHF.